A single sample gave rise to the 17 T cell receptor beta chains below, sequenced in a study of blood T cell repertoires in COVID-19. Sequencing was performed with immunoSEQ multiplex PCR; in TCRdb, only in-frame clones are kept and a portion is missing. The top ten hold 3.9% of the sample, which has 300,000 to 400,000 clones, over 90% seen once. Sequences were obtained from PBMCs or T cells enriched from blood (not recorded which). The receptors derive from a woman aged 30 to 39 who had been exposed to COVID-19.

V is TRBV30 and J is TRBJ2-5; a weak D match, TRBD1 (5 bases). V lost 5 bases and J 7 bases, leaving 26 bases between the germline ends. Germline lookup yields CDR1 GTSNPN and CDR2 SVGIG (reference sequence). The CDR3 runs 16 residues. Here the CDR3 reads CAWSVVNRGTLRTQYF. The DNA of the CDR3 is TGTGCCTGGTCGGTTGTTAATAGGGGCACCCTTCGGACCCAGTACTTC.

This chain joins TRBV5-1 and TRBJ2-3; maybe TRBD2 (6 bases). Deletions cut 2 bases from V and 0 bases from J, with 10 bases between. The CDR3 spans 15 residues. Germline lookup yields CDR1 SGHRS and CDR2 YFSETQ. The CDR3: CASSFTGESTDTQYF. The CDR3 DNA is TGCGCCAGCAGCTTCACGGGAGAGAGCACAGATACGCAGTATTTT.

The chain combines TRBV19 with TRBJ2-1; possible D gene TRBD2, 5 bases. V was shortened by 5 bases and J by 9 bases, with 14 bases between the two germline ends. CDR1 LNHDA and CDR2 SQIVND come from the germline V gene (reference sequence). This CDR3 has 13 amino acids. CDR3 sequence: CASSETLAREQFF. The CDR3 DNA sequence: TGTGCCAGTAGTGAAACTCTAGCACGTGAGCAGTTCTTC.

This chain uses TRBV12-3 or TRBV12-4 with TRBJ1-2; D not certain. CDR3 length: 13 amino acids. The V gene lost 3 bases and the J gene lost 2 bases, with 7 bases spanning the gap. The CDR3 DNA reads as TGTGCCAGCAGTTTTAGGAGGAACTATGGCTACACCTTC. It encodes CASSFRRNYGYTF.

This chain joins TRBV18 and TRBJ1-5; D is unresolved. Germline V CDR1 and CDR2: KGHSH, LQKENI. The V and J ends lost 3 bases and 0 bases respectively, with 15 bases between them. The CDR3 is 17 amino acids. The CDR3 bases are TGTGCCAGCTCACCTGAGGCGTTTAGGTATAGCAATCAGCCCCAGCATTTT. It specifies CASSPEAFRYSNQPQHF. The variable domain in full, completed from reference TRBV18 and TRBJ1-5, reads NAGVMQNPRHLVRRRGQEARLRCSPMKGHSHVYWYRQLPEEGLKFMVYLQKENIIDESGMPKERFSAEFPKEGPSILRIQQVVRGDSAAYFCASSPEAFRYSNQPQHFGDGTRLSIL.

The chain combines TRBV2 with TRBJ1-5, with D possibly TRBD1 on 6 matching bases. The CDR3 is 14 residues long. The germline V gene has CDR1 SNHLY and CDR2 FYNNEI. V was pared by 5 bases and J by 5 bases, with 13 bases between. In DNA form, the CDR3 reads TGTGCCAGCAGTCGTCAGGGGACGGATCAGCCCCAGCATTTT. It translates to CASSRQGTDQPQHF.

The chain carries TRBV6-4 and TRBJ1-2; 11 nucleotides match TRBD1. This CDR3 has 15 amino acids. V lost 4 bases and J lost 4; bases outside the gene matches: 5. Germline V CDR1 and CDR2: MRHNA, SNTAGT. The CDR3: CASSARTGGGYGYTF. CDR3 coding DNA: TGTGCCAGCAGTGCCAGGACAGGGGGCGGCTATGGCTACACCTTC.

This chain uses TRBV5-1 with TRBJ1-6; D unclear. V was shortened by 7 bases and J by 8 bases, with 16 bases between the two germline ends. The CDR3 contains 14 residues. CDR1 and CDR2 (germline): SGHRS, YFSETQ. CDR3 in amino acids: CASAPRGPDSPLHF. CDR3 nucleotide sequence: TGCGCCAGCGCCCCGCGGGGTCCGGATTCACCCCTCCACTTT.

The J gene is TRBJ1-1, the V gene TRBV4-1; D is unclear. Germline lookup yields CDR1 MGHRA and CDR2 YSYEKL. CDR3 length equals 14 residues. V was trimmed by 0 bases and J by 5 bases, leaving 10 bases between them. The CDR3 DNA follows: TGCGCCAGCAGCCAAGATGGCCATTTTACTGAAGCTTTCTTT. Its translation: CASSQDGHFTEAFF.

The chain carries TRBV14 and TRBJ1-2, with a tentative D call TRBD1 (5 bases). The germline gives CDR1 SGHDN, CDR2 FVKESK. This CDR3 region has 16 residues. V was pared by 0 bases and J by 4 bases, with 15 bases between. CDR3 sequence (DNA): TGTGCCAGCAGCCAAGATAGGGCAGGGAACGCCTATGGCTACACCTTC. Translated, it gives CASSQDRAGNAYGYTF.

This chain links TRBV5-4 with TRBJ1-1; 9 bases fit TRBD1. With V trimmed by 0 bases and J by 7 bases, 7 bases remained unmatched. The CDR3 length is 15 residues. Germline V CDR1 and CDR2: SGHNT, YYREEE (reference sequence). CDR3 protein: CASSLAYRGQGEAFF. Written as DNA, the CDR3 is TGTGCCAGCAGCTTGGCTTACAGGGGGCAGGGTGAAGCTTTCTTT.

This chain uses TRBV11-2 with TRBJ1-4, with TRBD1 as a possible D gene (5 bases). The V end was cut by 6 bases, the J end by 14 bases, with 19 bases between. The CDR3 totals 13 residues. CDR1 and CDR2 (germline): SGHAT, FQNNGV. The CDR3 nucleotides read TGTGCCAGCAGACATTTGACAGATAAGTGGCTGTTTTTT. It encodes CASRHLTDKWLFF.

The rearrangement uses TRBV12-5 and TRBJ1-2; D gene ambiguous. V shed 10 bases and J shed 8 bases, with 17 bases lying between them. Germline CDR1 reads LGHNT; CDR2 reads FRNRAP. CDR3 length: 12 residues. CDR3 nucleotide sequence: TGTGCTACCGCAAGGCTAGACTCCGGCTACACCTTC. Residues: CATARLDSGYTF.

The CDR3 nucleotides are TGCGCCAGCAGCGGCGGGACAGGGGGCTACGAGCAGTACTTC. Its protein is CASSGGTGGYEQYF. The chain links TRBV4-1 to TRBJ2-7; 11 bases agree with TRBD1. Germline V gene sequence: CDR1 MGHRA, CDR2 YSYEKL. The length of the CDR3 is 14 residues. The ends lost 5 bases at V and 3 bases at J; junction bases unmatched: 3.

Written as DNA, the CDR3 is TGTGCCAGCAGCTCGTTCAGGGGGCTTAGCAATCAGCCCCAGCATTTT. This gives the protein CASSSFRGLSNQPQHF. The chain carries TRBV5-6 and TRBJ1-5; 8 bases match TRBD1. The V gene end was trimmed by 3 bases and the J gene end by 0 bases; junction bases not matched to a gene: 5. Germline CDR1 is SGHDT and CDR2 is YYEEEE. The CDR3 length is 16 residues.

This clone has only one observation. The DNA of the CDR3 is TGTGCCACCATAGGAATAGCGGGTAGCACAGATACGCAGTATTTT. It is translated as CATIGIAGSTDTQYF. The V call is TRBV15, the J call TRBJ2-3; 7 bases are a match to TRBD2. V lost 7 bases and J lost 0; bases outside the gene matches: 7. Germline V gives CDR1 LNHNV, CDR2 YYDKDF (reference sequence). CDR3 size: 15 residues.

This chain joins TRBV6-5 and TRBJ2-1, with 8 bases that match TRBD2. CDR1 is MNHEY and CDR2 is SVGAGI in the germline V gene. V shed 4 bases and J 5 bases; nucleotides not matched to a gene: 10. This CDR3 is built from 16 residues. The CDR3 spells CASSSFSGAGHNEQFF. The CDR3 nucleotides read TGTGCCAGCAGTTCCTTTAGCGGGGCCGGCCACAATGAGCAGTTCTTC.